The 21 T cell receptor beta chains listed next were all sequenced from one sample in a study of OX40 agonist ivuxolimab in advanced cancers. Clones were sequenced by immunoSEQ multiplex PCR, and TCRdb holds only the in-frame ones, with some missing. The sample lists roughly 90,000 clones; around 88% were seen once. Here the sequenced sample was CD4+ or CD8+ T cells sorted from blood, taken in a trial of the OX40 agonist ivuxolimab. The receptors stem from an adult with an advanced solid tumor such as melanoma, head and neck, liver or kidney cancer.

This clone was observed a single time. The chain combines TRBV11-2 with TRBJ1-2; 8 bases map to TRBD1. V shed 4 bases, J shed 7 bases, and the junction held 8 bases outside the gene matches. Germline CDR1 reads SGHAT; CDR2 reads FQNNGV. The CDR3 is made up of 14 amino acids. For the CDR3, the DNA is TGTGCCAGCAGCTCATCAGGGGGCCCCGTTGGCTACACCTTC. It is translated as CASSSSGGPVGYTF.

This clone was counted only a few times. The chain joins TRBV21-1 to TRBJ1-5. TRBV21-1 has pseudogene status. CDR3 length equals 15 residues. DNA of the CDR3: TGTGCCAGCAGCGGACCCCCAGGTGGCAATCAGCCCCAGCATTTT. Protein: CASSGPPGGNQPQHF.

The rearrangement uses TRBV6-5 and TRBJ1-1; no firm D call. The length of the CDR3 is 16 residues. The germline V gene has CDR1 MNHEY and CDR2 SVGAGI. V gave up 2 bases and J gave up 1 base, with 14 bases separating them. CDR3 in DNA: TGTGCCAGCAGTTACCTTCCGACAAGACGGAACACTGAAGCTTTCTTT. Encoded protein: CASSYLPTRRNTEAFF.

The chain carries TRBV4-3 and TRBJ2-3; D is unclear. The CDR3 totals 14 residues. V dropped 1 base and J dropped 6 bases, with 11 bases sitting between them. Germline values: CDR1 LGHNA, CDR2 YSLEER. Here the CDR3 DNA reads TGCGCCAGCAGCCAAGTTACCTACATTGATACGCAGTATTTT. Residues: CASSQVTYIDTQYF.

The chain recombines TRBV6-1 with TRBJ1-5; D is unresolved. CDR1 MNHNS and CDR2 SASEGT come from the germline V gene. V was shortened by 6 bases and J by 0 bases, with 12 bases between the two germline ends. The CDR3 length is 15 residues. The CDR3 region has the DNA TGTGCCAGCAGAAGGATAACTTATAGCAATCAGCCCCAGCATTTT. It is translated as CASRRITYSNQPQHF.

Turning to this clone: Because the CDR3's place on the DNA is in doubt, the DNA is left out and the CDR3 is given as listed by TCRdb. The gene calls are TRBV6-1 and TRBJ2-3. Termini included, the CDR3 measures 16 amino acids. From germline, CDR1 is MNHNS and CDR2 SASEGT. The chain's CDR3 is CASSEPSGRGTDTQYF.

The rearrangement uses TRBV29-1 and TRBJ1-1; D perhaps matches TRBD1 (6 bases). Trimming took off 5 bases at V and 1 base at J, with 8 bases between the two ends. The CDR3 extends over 12 amino acids. Germline CDR1 SQVTM, CDR2 ANQGSEA. The CDR3 protein is CSVTTGNTEAFF. CDR3 DNA: TGCAGCGTTACGACAGGGAACACTGAAGCTTTCTTT.

The table lists this clone with a count of one. This chain links TRBV5-1 with TRBJ2-7, with 8 positions matching TRBD2. This CDR3 has 14 amino acids. Germline V gene sequence: CDR1 SGHRS, CDR2 YFSETQ. V was pared by 1 base and J by 5 bases, with 5 bases of the junction left unmatched. The CDR3: CASSLTGGRDEQYF. The CDR3 nucleotides read TGCGCCAGCAGCTTGACGGGAGGGCGCGACGAGCAGTACTTC.

This chain uses TRBV5-4 with TRBJ2-2, with D unresolved. CDR1 and CDR2 (germline): SGHNT, YYREEE (reference sequence). V was pared by 5 bases and J by 3 bases, with 8 bases between. There are 13 residues in the CDR3. CDR3 DNA sequence: TGTGCCAGCAGACTTGACTACACCGGGGAGCTGTTTTTT. The encoded protein is CASRLDYTGELFF. The whole variable domain, filled in from reference TRBV5-4 and TRBJ2-2, reads ETGVTQSPTHLIKTRGQQVTLRCSSQSGHNTVSWYQQALGQGPQFIFQYYREEENGRGNFPPRFSGLQFPNYSSELNVNALELDDSALYLCASRLDYTGELFFGEGSRLTVL.

This clone appeared a few times. The V and J genes are TRBV5-1 and TRBJ2-7; the D gene is possibly TRBD2 (5 bases). The CDR3 has 14 amino acids. V was clipped by 1 base and J by 9 bases, with 17 bases between them. Germline values: CDR1 SGHRS, CDR2 YFSETQ. CDR3 in DNA: TGCGCCAGCAGCTTGACCGACTCACTACGGGGGCAGTACTTC. Residues: CASSLTDSLRGQYF.

In this sample, this clone turned up once. The chain employs TRBV7-9 and TRBJ2-5, with TRBD2 matching over 12 bases. CDR3 size: 14 residues. Trimming took 5 bases from V and 5 from J; bases not matched to a gene: 3. Germline V gives CDR1 SEHNR, CDR2 FQNEAQ (reference sequence). This CDR3 reads CASSPGTSGETQYF. The CDR3 DNA follows: TGTGCCAGCAGCCCGGGGACTAGCGGGGAGACCCAGTACTTC.

This chain links TRBV28 with TRBJ1-6; D ambiguous. The CDR3 runs 16 residues. Germline CDR1 reads MDHEN; CDR2 reads SYDVKM. V shed 5 bases and J shed 5 bases, with 16 bases lying between them. CDR3 bases: TGTGCCAGCAGTGAAAGAACCATCCACGATAATTCACCCCTCCACTTT. This codes for CASSERTIHDNSPLHF.

This sequence joins TRBV10-3 and TRBJ2-1; TRBD2 agrees at 16 bases. From germline, CDR1 is ENHRY and CDR2 SYGVKD. The V and J ends lost 8 bases and 6 bases, in that order; junction bases with no gene match: 1. This CDR3 has 14 residues. The CDR3 is CAIGTSGGGNEQFF. For the CDR3, the DNA is TGTGCCATCGGGACTAGCGGGGGGGGCAATGAGCAGTTCTTC.

The chain combines TRBV5-5 with TRBJ2-3; D possibly corresponds to TRBD2 (5 bases). Germline CDR1 reads SGHKS; CDR2 reads YYEKEE (reference sequence). Trimming left V 0 bases short and J 3 bases short, with 8 bases between. The CDR3 spans 14 residues. CDR3 protein: CASSLGGSTDTQYF. CDR3 in DNA: TGTGCCAGCAGCTTGGGTGGGAGTACAGATACGCAGTATTTT.

This clone has a handful of counts. CDR3 amino acids: CASSQEDRQGIQPQHF. The CDR3 DNA follows: TGTGCCAGCAGCCAAGAGGACCGACAGGGCATTCAGCCCCAGCATTTT. J is TRBJ1-5 and V is TRBV4-2; 7 bases align to TRBD1. J was trimmed by 6 bases and V by 0 bases; bases with no gene match: 8. The CDR3 is 16 residues long. CDR1 and CDR2 from the germline V gene are LGHNA and YNFKEQ.

The chain is built from TRBV5-5 and TRBJ2-5; 9 bases line up with TRBD1. J gave up 2 bases and V 4 bases, and 12 bases lay outside the gene matches. CDR3 length: 17 residues. CDR1 is SGHKS, CDR2 YYEKEE, per germline (reference sequence). CDR3 protein: CASSRPAGTGHQETQYF. In DNA form, the CDR3 reads TGTGCCAGCAGCCGTCCCGCTGGGACAGGGCATCAAGAGACCCAGTACTTC.

This chain joins TRBV7-9 and TRBJ2-5; 10 bases match TRBD2. V lost 4 bases, J lost 3 bases, and 8 bases stayed unmatched. The CDR3 spans 16 residues. Per the germline V gene, CDR1 is SEHNR and CDR2 is FQNEAQ (reference sequence). The CDR3 sequence is CASSWSSGSRKETQYF. The CDR3, as DNA: TGTGCCAGCAGCTGGTCTAGCGGGAGTCGAAAAGAGACCCAGTACTTC.

V gene TRBV7-2 combines with J gene TRBJ1-1; D might be TRBD1 (5 bases). CDR3 length: 15 residues. V was clipped by 5 bases and J by 4 bases, with 17 bases between them. The germline gives CDR1 SGHTA, CDR2 FQGNSA. Here the CDR3 DNA reads TGTGCCAGCAGCCTCCGGTGGGGGGTGAGCACTGAAGCTTTCTTT. Translated, it gives CASSLRWGVSTEAFF. The full variable domain, completed using reference TRBV7-2 and TRBJ1-1, is GAGVSQSPSNKVTEKGKDVELRCDPISGHTALYWYRQSLGQGLEFLIYFQGNSAPDKSGLPSDRFSAERTGGSVSTLTIQRTQQEDSAVYLCASSLRWGVSTEAFFGQGTRLTVV.

The chain joins TRBV18 to TRBJ2-1; D is possibly TRBD1 (5 bases). This CDR3 is built from 14 residues. With 1 base removed from V and 7 bases from J, the gap between germline ends came to 11 bases. CDR1 KGHSH and CDR2 LQKENI come from the germline V gene. The CDR3 spells CASSPRKQENEQFF. The CDR3 nucleotides are TGTGCCAGCTCACCACGGAAACAGGAGAATGAGCAGTTCTTC.

The chain has TRBV28 and TRBJ1-3, with 10 positions matching TRBD1. The ends lost 4 bases at V and 0 bases at J; junction bases unmatched: 6. The CDR3 is 17 residues long. CDR1 MDHEN and CDR2 SYDVKM come from the germline V gene. CDR3 sequence reads: CASSSGTGDFSGNTIYF. The CDR3 coding sequence is TGTGCCAGCAGTTCCGGGACAGGGGATTTCTCTGGAAACACCATATATTTT.

The chain links TRBV4-3 to TRBJ1-2; D is ambiguous. Per the germline V gene, CDR1 is LGHNA and CDR2 is YSLEER. The CDR3 totals 15 residues. V shed 1 base and J shed 3 bases, with 12 bases lying between them. The CDR3 DNA reads TGCGCCAGCAGCCAAGGGTTATCCAGATACTATGGCTACACCTTC. Protein product: CASSQGLSRYYGYTF.